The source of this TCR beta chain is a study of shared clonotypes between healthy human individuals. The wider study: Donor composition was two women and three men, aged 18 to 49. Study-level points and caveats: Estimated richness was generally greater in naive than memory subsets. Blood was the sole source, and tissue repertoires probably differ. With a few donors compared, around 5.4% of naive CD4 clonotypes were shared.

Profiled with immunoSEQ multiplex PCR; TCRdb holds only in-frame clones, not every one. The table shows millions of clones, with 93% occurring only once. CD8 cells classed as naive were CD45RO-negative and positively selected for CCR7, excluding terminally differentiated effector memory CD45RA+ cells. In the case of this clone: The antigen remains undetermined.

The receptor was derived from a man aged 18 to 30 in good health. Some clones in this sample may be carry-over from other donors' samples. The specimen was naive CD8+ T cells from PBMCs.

The CDR3 is CASSLVGGRDTQYF. CDR3 DNA: TGTGCCAGCAGCTTAGTCGGGGGGCGGGATACGCAGTATTTT. The rearrangement joins TRBV7-8 to TRBJ2-3, with D tentatively TRBD2 (7 bases). The germline gives CDR1 SGHVS, CDR2 FQNEAQ. CDR3 size: 14 residues. Trimming took 1 base from V and 6 from J, leaving 11 bases between them.